Sequencing of this T cell receptor (beta chain) was carried out in a study of cytomegalovirus exposure and HLA in healthy donors. Germline CDR1 reads LGHNT; CDR2 reads FRNRAP. The CDR3 loop spans 17 amino acids. J was trimmed by 0 bases and V by 7 bases; bases with no gene match: 8. Regarding the study as a whole: Owing to their indistinguishability, certain V segments, notably TRBV6-2 and TRBV6-3, were excluded.

This clone was seen a single time. What it recognizes is unknown. Amplification used 60 Vbeta primers and 13 Jbeta primers. Assay used: immunoSEQ multiplex PCR; TCRdb lists only in-frame clones, some missing. The sample contains 85,000 to 100,000 clones, over 75% of which appear only once. The clonotype was recovered from a man aged 25 to 40 in good health and CMV-seronegative. The chain is built from TRBV12-5 and TRBJ2-1; TRBD2 matches at 11 bases. Sequencing was done on a sample of PBMCs. The CDR3 loop reads CASALRSGRASYNEQFF. CDR3 nucleotides: TGTGCTAGTGCCCTCCGTAGCGGGAGGGCCTCCTACAATGAGCAGTTCTTC.